Ten or more counts support the clone carrying this T cell receptor beta chain. The antigen remains undetermined. Primers used in a second PCR of roughly 6 to 12 cycles were a sample-barcoded 5' primer and a J-beta primer mix. Every cDNA molecule bore a tag from a template-switch adaptor containing 12 random nucleotides. TCRdb re-called the 5' RACE reads with MiXCR, one entry per CDR3 protein. This sample has about 1.5 million distinct CDR3 sequences, with about 42% found just once. The sample is drawn from a study of blood T cells in healthy people across ages. Whole-study results and caveats: It was the long-lived donors that had more naive CD4+ cells and higher diversity than aged donors. Roughly linear age-related decline in beta diversity appeared, significant by age approximately 41.

Germline V lookup: CDR1 SGHRS, CDR2 YFSETQ. This CDR3 has 16 residues. V was pared by 0 bases and J by 6 bases, with 11 bases of the junction left unmatched. The chain couples TRBV5-1 to TRBJ2-7, with 8 bases lining up with TRBD2. The sequencing sample was made of blood. The sequence was obtained from a woman aged 18-29 years in good health. The CDR3 region is CASSLDSRGELSEQYF. Here the CDR3 DNA reads TGCGCCAGCAGCTTGGATTCGCGGGGGGAGCTGAGCGAGCAGTACTTC. Variable domain in full (rest from reference TRBV5-1 and TRBJ2-7): KAGVTQTPRYLIKTRGQQVTLSCSPISGHRSVSWYQQTPGQGLQFLFEYFSETQRNKGNFPGRFSGRQFSNSRSEMNVSTLELGDSALYLCASSLDSRGELSEQYFGPGTRLTVT.